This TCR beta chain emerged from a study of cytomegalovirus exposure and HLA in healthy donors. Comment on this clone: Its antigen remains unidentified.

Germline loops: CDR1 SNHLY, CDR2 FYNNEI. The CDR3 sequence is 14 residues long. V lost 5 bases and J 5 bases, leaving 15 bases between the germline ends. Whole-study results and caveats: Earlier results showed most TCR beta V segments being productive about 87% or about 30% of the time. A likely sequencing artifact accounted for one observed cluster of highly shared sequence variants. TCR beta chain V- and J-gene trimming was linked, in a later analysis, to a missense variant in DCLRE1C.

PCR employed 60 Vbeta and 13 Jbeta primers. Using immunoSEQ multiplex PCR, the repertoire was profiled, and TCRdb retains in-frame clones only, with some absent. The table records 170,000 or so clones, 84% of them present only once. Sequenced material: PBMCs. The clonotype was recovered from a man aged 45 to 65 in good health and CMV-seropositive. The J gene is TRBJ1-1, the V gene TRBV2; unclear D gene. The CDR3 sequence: CASSREETKTEAFF. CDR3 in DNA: TGTGCCAGCAGTAGGGAGGAAACGAAGACTGAAGCTTTCTTT.